The entry that follows covers one T cell receptor (beta chain) sequence. The germline CDR1 and CDR2 sequences are SGHRS and YFSETQ. The CDR3 has 15 amino acids. Unmatched junction bases numbered 4, after V lost 5 bases and J lost 0 bases. TCRdb passed the RT-PCR reads through MiXCR, listing each CDR3 protein once. The sample consists of roughly 710,000 distinct CDR3 sequences, 13% to 15% of them appearing once. This sample was included in a study of response to subunit inactivated influenza vaccine. Sequencing used PBMCs from blood, obtained less than 15 days before vaccination. The chain is built from TRBV5-1 and TRBJ2-2; 7 bases line up with TRBD1. The source is a man in his forties or fifties who received an inactivated influenza vaccine. CDR3 region: CASSEGASNTGELFF. The CDR3 nucleotides read TGCGCCAGCAGTGAGGGGGCATCGAACACCGGGGAGCTGTTTTTT.